The 32 T cell receptor beta chains below come from one sample, sequenced in a study of blood T cell repertoires in COVID-19 (dated by TCRdb to between 2020 and 2021). The protocol used for the library was the immunoSEQ multiplex PCR assay. Here the immuneACCESS table is served through TCRdb, limited to in-frame sequences with V and J called. Missing clones are a known gap in these copies; in checked studies unresolved V genes cover under half, and the rest lacks a known reason. Here the sample has about 200,000 clones; roughly 88% occur a single time. The ten largest clonotypes hold about 13% of the sample. The sequenced material came from peripheral blood. The source of these receptors is a human donor in a cohort sampled during active COVID-19.

This clone came up a few times. The chain has TRBV19 and TRBJ2-5; TRBD1 matches at 8 bases. CDR3 length: 13 residues. J was trimmed by 4 bases and V by 7 bases; bases with no gene match: 5. The germline gives CDR1 LNHDA, CDR2 SQIVND (reference sequence). The CDR3 here is CASTDRGRETQYF. The DNA for the CDR3 is TGTGCCAGTACAGACAGGGGTCGAGAGACCCAGTACTTC.

The chain joins TRBV6-5 to TRBJ2-7; 7 bases match TRBD1. Trimming removed 6 bases from V and 0 bases from J; junction bases left unmatched: 5. The germline V gene has CDR1 MNHEY and CDR2 SVGAGI. The CDR3 has 14 amino acids. The DNA of the CDR3 is TGTGCCAGCAGGAGGGGACAGCTCTCCTACGAGCAGTACTTC. This gives the protein CASRRGQLSYEQYF.

The J gene is TRBJ2-3, the V gene TRBV19, with 7 bases lining up with TRBD1. J gave up 2 bases and V 5 bases, and 7 bases lay outside the gene matches. This CDR3 region has 15 residues. Germline-derived CDR1 and CDR2 are LNHDA and SQIVND (reference sequence). The CDR3 here is CASSHWTGDTDTQYF. The CDR3 bases are TGTGCCAGTAGTCACTGGACAGGCGACACAGATACGCAGTATTTT.

This rearrangement joins TRBV5-1 to TRBJ1-5, with 7 bases that match TRBD1. The CDR3 totals 19 residues. Germline V gene lookup returns CDR1 SGHRS and CDR2 YFSETQ. The junction had 21 bases not matched to a gene; V was cut back by 0 bases and J by 9 bases. The CDR3 here is CASSLEAGLLRGQDRPQHF. The CDR3, as DNA: TGCGCCAGCAGCTTGGAGGCAGGGTTGTTGAGGGGGCAGGATAGGCCCCAGCATTTT.

The chain links TRBV7-9 to TRBJ2-1; 10 bases line up with TRBD2. CDR1 SEHNR and CDR2 FQNEAQ come from the germline V gene (reference sequence). The CDR3 is 19 amino acids. Germline trimming cut 5 bases from V and 0 bases from J; bases unmatched to any gene: 13. CDR3 residues: CASSPSALAGAVSYNEQFF. The CDR3 nucleotides are TGTGCCAGCAGCCCCTCCGCCCTAGCGGGAGCTGTCTCCTACAATGAGCAGTTCTTC. The full variable domain, completed using reference TRBV7-9 and TRBJ2-1, is DTGVSQNPRHKITKRGQNVTFRCDPISEHNRLYWYRQTLGQGPEFLTYFQNEAQLEKSRLLSDRFSAERPKGSFSTLEIQRTEQGDSAMYLCASSPSALAGAVSYNEQFFGPGTRLTVL.

The chain uses TRBV3-1 (or the pseudogene TRBV3-2) and TRBJ2-5; 7 bases line up with TRBD2. The CDR3 is made up of 16 amino acids. Germline V gene lookup returns CDR1 LGHDT and CDR2 YNNKEL (reference sequence). Germline trimming cut 6 bases from V and 5 bases from J; bases unmatched to any gene: 15. CDR3 protein: CASSQRSAGSGETQYF. The CDR3 DNA sequence: TGTGCCAGCAGTCAAAGATCAGCGGGAAGCGGGGAGACCCAGTACTTC.

V gene TRBV28 combines with J gene TRBJ1-1; 10 positions agree with TRBD1. CDR1 is MDHEN and CDR2 is SYDVKM in the germline V gene. V shed 6 bases, J shed 4 bases, and the junction held 8 bases outside the gene matches. CDR3 length: 15 amino acids. DNA for the CDR3: TGTGCCAGCAGAACCGGGACAGGGGAGGGCACTGAAGCTTTCTTT. This gives the protein CASRTGTGEGTEAFF. Full variable domain (remainder filled in from reference TRBV28 and TRBJ1-1): DVKVTQSSRYLVKRTGEKVFLECVQDMDHENMFWYRQDPGLGLRLIYFSYDVKMKEKGDIPEGYSVSREKKERFSLILESASTNQTSMYLCASRTGTGEGTEAFFGQGTRLTVV.

The chain uses TRBV4-1 and TRBJ1-2, with 12 bases lining up with TRBD1. The CDR3 length is 20 residues. Germline CDR1 reads MGHRA; CDR2 reads YSYEKL. V shed 1 base and J 6 bases; nucleotides not matched to a gene: 18. CDR3 bases: TGCGCCAGCAGCCAAGTTGGTCTTAGGGACAGGGGGCGCTTAGAGCATGGCTACACCTTC. Translation: CASSQVGLRDRGRLEHGYTF.

The chain links TRBV5-1 to TRBJ2-3; D is unclear. Germline V gives CDR1 SGHRS, CDR2 YFSETQ. Trimming shortened V by 9 bases and J by 6 bases, and 8 bases separated the two germline ends. The CDR3 runs 10 residues. Here the CDR3 DNA reads TGCGCCACCCCCGGGGATACGCAGTATTTT. This gives the protein CATPGDTQYF.

J is TRBJ2-2 and V is TRBV12-5, with 8 bases lining up with TRBD2. In germline, CDR1 is LGHNT, CDR2 FRNRAP. The CDR3 has 17 amino acids. Trimming took 5 bases from V and 3 from J; bases not matched to a gene: 11. The CDR3 loop is CASGPSSGRAYTGELFF. CDR3 nucleotides: TGTGCTAGTGGTCCATCTTCCGGGAGGGCCTACACCGGGGAGCTGTTTTTT.

In this sample, this clone turned up a few times. The J gene is TRBJ1-2, the V gene TRBV6-5; 9 nucleotides match TRBD1. The CDR3 has 15 residues. CDR1 MNHEY and CDR2 SVGAGI come from the germline V gene. The ends lost 5 bases at V and 4 bases at J; junction bases unmatched: 8. The CDR3 loop is CASSTGGGPGYGYTF. The CDR3 DNA is TGTGCCAGCAGTACAGGGGGCGGGCCGGGCTATGGCTACACCTTC.

The rearrangement links TRBV28 to TRBJ1-4, with D tentatively TRBD1 (5 bases). V was pared by 5 bases and J by 7 bases, with 20 bases between. The CDR3 is 16 amino acids. Germline V gene data show CDR1 as MDHEN and CDR2 as SYDVKM. The CDR3 coding sequence is TGTGCCAGCAGTGCCTCCCCGGGGGGAAGGGGTGAAAAACTGTTTTTT. Its translation: CASSASPGGRGEKLFF.

This clone was counted between two and nine times. This sequence joins TRBV2 and TRBJ1-4; D is uncertain. The CDR3 loop spans 14 amino acids. The germline CDR1 and CDR2 sequences are SNHLY and FYNNEI. The germline V and J ends were trimmed by 6 bases and 1 base, with 9 bases remaining between them. The CDR3, as DNA: TGTGCCAGCAGGGAGCGTATAACTAATGAAAAACTGTTTTTT. It is translated as CASRERITNEKLFF.

The chain links TRBV24-1 to TRBJ2-5; 11 bases are shared with TRBD2. J lost 2 bases, V lost 4 bases, and 5 bases had no gene match. Germline CDR1 and CDR2: KGHDR and SFDVKD. CDR3 size: 16 residues. In DNA form, the CDR3 reads TGTGCCACCAGTGACCTTTGGACTAGCGGGCAAGAGACCCAGTACTTC. Translating gives CATSDLWTSGQETQYF.

The chain recombines TRBV3-1 (or the pseudogene TRBV3-2) with TRBJ2-1, with 9 nucleotides matching TRBD2. Losses at the gene ends were 4 bases for V and 5 bases for J; bases not matched to a gene: 12. Germline V gene sequence: CDR1 LGHDT, CDR2 YNNKEL (reference sequence). The CDR3 has 17 amino acids. The CDR3 is CASSRKGATSGDNEQFF. In nucleotides, the CDR3 is TGTGCCAGCAGCCGAAAGGGGGCGACTAGCGGTGACAATGAGCAGTTCTTC.

The chain employs TRBV15 and TRBJ1-4; TRBD1 matches 7 bases. CDR1 and CDR2 (germline): LNHNV, YYDKDF (reference sequence). After removal of 5 bases from V and 4 bases from J, the junction contained 7 bases not matched to a gene. This CDR3 region has 15 residues. In DNA form, the CDR3 reads TGTGCCACCAGCGGTCGGGACAGCTTTAATGAAAAACTGTTTTTT. Translating gives CATSGRDSFNEKLFF.

The rearrangement links TRBV5-1 to TRBJ1-5, with TRBD1 identical over 9 bases. CDR3 size: 14 residues. Unmatched junction bases numbered 5, after V lost 2 bases and J lost 8 bases. Germline assignment: CDR1 SGHRS and CDR2 YFSETQ. The CDR3 nucleotides read TGCGCCAGCAGCTTTACAGGGGGCAGGGAGCCCCAGCATTTT. It encodes CASSFTGGREPQHF.

J is TRBJ1-2 and V is TRBV2; 7 positions agree with TRBD1. CDR1 is SNHLY and CDR2 is FYNNEI in the germline V gene. This CDR3 is built from 14 residues. Germline trimming cut 6 bases from V and 8 bases from J; bases unmatched to any gene: 12. The CDR3 nucleotides are TGTGCCAGCAGCTCGACAGGGAGGTTCGGAGGCTACACCTTC. Its translation: CASSSTGRFGGYTF.

J is TRBJ1-3 and V is TRBV7-2; 9 nucleotides match TRBD1. The CDR3 consists of 17 residues. CDR1 and CDR2 (germline): SGHTA, FQGNSA. V was clipped by 1 base and J by 0 bases; unmatched bases: 4. Written as DNA, the CDR3 is TGTGCCAGCAGCTTAGGGGACAGGGTGGGCTCTGGAAACACCATATATTTT. Its protein product is CASSLGDRVGSGNTIYF.

The chain employs TRBV5-1 and TRBJ1-3, with 8 bases lining up with TRBD1. CDR3 size: 15 residues. The V segment lost 0 bases and the J segment 4 bases; nucleotides outside the gene matches: 3. Looked up from germline, CDR1 is SGHRS and CDR2 is YFSETQ. The CDR3 DNA follows: TGCGCCAGCAGCTTGGGGACAGGGTTCGGAAACACCATATATTTT. Its protein is CASSLGTGFGNTIYF.

The table lists this clone with many counts. This chain uses TRBV20-1 with TRBJ1-5; D remains ambiguous. The length of the CDR3 is 13 residues. The V gene lost 3 bases and the J gene lost 3 bases, with 9 bases spanning the gap. CDR1 and CDR2 (germline): DFQATT, SNEGSKA (reference sequence). CDR3 loop: CSASSGVNQPQHF. The CDR3 nucleotides read TGCAGTGCTAGTTCAGGCGTCAATCAGCCCCAGCATTTT.

The gene calls are TRBV7-2 and TRBJ2-7, with D unclear. Trimming removed 3 bases from V and 3 bases from J, with 15 bases in between. The CDR3 is 15 residues long. Germline assignment: CDR1 SGHTA and CDR2 FQGNSA. As DNA, the CDR3 is TGTGCCAGCAGCTTCTCCGACGGAGAATTCTACGAGCAGTACTTC. It yields the protein CASSFSDGEFYEQYF.

This clone was picked up a small number of times. V is TRBV2 and J is TRBJ2-2; 10 nucleotides agree with TRBD2. Trimming at V came to 6 bases and at J to 5 bases, leaving 9 bases not matched to a gene. The germline gives CDR1 SNHLY, CDR2 FYNNEI. The CDR3 spans 16 residues. The chain's CDR3 is CASRDTSGKSTGELFF. For the CDR3, the DNA is TGTGCCAGCAGAGACACTAGCGGGAAGTCGACCGGGGAGCTGTTTTTT.

The V gene is TRBV28, the J gene TRBJ2-7; D gene unclear. The germline gives CDR1 MDHEN, CDR2 SYDVKM. V shed 5 bases and J shed 3 bases, with 5 bases lying between them. The CDR3 loop spans 11 amino acids. DNA for the CDR3: TGTGCCAGCAGTCCAAACTACGAGCAGTACTTC. It codes for CASSPNYEQYF. The full variable domain, with the rest looked up from reference TRBV28 and TRBJ2-7, is DVKVTQSSRYLVKRTGEKVFLECVQDMDHENMFWYRQDPGLGLRLIYFSYDVKMKEKGDIPEGYSVSREKKERFSLILESASTNQTSMYLCASSPNYEQYFGPGTRLTVT.

In this sample, this clone turned up once. The genes are TRBV10-3 and TRBJ2-7; the match to TRBD1 covers 7 bases. V shed 3 bases, J shed 0 bases, and the junction held 5 bases outside the gene matches. Looked up from germline, CDR1 is ENHRY and CDR2 is SYGVKD. The CDR3 totals 15 residues. CDR3: CAISDGQDLSYEQYF. For the CDR3, the DNA is TGTGCCATCAGTGATGGACAGGATCTCTCCTACGAGCAGTACTTC.

CDR3 sequence: CASRGRFMNTEAFF. The CDR3 bases are TGTGCCAGCAGGGGCAGATTCATGAACACTGAAGCTTTCTTT. The rearrangement joins TRBV5-6 to TRBJ1-1; the D is unclear. Trimming removed 5 bases from V and 0 bases from J, with 11 bases in between. CDR1 SGHDT and CDR2 YYEEEE come from the germline V gene. The CDR3 loop spans 14 amino acids. The full variable domain, rest sourced from reference TRBV5-6 and TRBJ1-1, is DAGVTQSPTHLIKTRGQQVTLRCSPKSGHDTVSWYQQALGQGPQFIFQYYEEEERQRGNFPDRFSGHQFPNYSSELNVNALLLGDSALYLCASRGRFMNTEAFFGQGTRLTVV.

This clone occurred once. The chain has TRBV3-1 (or the pseudogene TRBV3-2) and TRBJ2-5; 10 positions agree with TRBD2. Germline assignment: CDR1 LGHDT and CDR2 YNNKEL (reference sequence). V was clipped by 1 base and J by 1 base; unmatched bases: 6. The CDR3 covers 17 residues. The CDR3 DNA is TGTGCCAGCAGCCAAGTATGGATAGCGGGAGGCCAAGAGACCCAGTACTTC. The encoded protein is CASSQVWIAGGQETQYF.

This clone turned up a few times. The rearrangement joins TRBV18 to TRBJ2-7; the D gene is possibly TRBD2 (5 bases). V lost 3 bases to trimming and J lost 0 bases, with 9 bases between them. This CDR3 has 14 amino acids. Germline loops: CDR1 KGHSH, CDR2 LQKENI. CDR3 in amino acids: CASSPRDSSYEQYF. The CDR3 bases are TGTGCCAGCTCACCTCGGGATAGCTCCTACGAGCAGTACTTC.

The genes are TRBV7-2 and TRBJ2-1; 8 bases are shared with TRBD2. The CDR3 spans 16 residues. V gave up 0 bases and J gave up 8 bases; unmatched junction bases: 9. CDR1 and CDR2 from the germline V gene are SGHTA and FQGNSA. For the CDR3, the DNA is TGTGCCAGCAGCTTAGCGGGCAGCGGGAGTCAATATGAGCAGTTCTTC. It encodes CASSLAGSGSQYEQFF. Based on the CDR3 plus reference TRBV7-2 and TRBJ2-1, the full variable domain is GAGVSQSPSNKVTEKGKDVELRCDPISGHTALYWYRQSLGQGLEFLIYFQGNSAPDKSGLPSDRFSAERTGGSVSTLTIQRTQQEDSAVYLCASSLAGSGSQYEQFFGPGTRLTVL.

The V call is TRBV2, the J call TRBJ2-1, with 9 bases fitting TRBD2. With V trimmed by 7 bases and J by 6 bases, 4 bases remained unmatched. CDR3 length equals 13 residues. The germline V gene encodes CDR1 SNHLY and CDR2 FYNNEI. DNA of the CDR3: TGTGCCAGCAACAGGCGGGAGGGCAATGAGCAGTTCTTC. Translation gives CASNRREGNEQFF.

The V call is TRBV4-2, the J call TRBJ2-7; TRBD2 agrees at 8 bases. There are 14 residues in the CDR3. Germline-derived CDR1 and CDR2 are LGHNA and YNFKEQ. The trim removed 0 bases at V and 3 bases at J, leaving 1 base unmatched. CDR3: CASSQEGLGYEQYF. The DNA of the CDR3 is TGTGCCAGCAGCCAAGAGGGACTAGGCTACGAGCAGTACTTC.

Notes on this clone: Other DNA variants within this sample encode the same CDR3. V is TRBV30 and J is TRBJ1-1, with D maybe TRBD1 (6 bases). V was shortened by 0 bases and J by 2 bases, with 7 bases between the two germline ends. The length of the CDR3 is 13 residues. The germline V gene encodes CDR1 GTSNPN and CDR2 SVGIG (reference sequence). CDR3 loop: CAWSVQGNTEAFF. The CDR3 DNA follows: TGTGCCTGGAGTGTACAGGGAAACACTGAAGCTTTCTTT.